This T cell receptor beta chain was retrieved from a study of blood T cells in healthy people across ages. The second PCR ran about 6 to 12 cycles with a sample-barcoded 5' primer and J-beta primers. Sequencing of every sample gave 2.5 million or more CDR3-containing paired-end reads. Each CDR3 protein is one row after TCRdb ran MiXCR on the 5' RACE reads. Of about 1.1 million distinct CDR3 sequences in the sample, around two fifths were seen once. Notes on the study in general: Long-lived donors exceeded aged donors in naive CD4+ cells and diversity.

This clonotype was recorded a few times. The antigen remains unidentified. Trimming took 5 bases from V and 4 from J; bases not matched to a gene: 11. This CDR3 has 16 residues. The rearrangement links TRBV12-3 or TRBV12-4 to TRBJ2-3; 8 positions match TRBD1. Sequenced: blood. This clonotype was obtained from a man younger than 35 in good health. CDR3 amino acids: CASSRSGRGRADTQYF. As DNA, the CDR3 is TGTGCCAGCAGTCGGTCTGGCAGGGGGCGCGCAGATACGCAGTATTTT.